These 18 T cell receptor beta chains share one sample of origin, sequenced in a study of blood T cell repertoires in COVID-19. The table came from immunoSEQ multiplex PCR; TCRdb's copy has only in-frame clones and leaves some out. The sample has about 170,000 clones, roughly 84% seen once; the top ten hold roughly 1.1%. The source material was peripheral blood. The source is a man in his 60s who had recovered from COVID-19.

The chain carries TRBV5-1 and TRBJ2-3; TRBD1 matches at 7 bases. CDR3 length: 14 residues. The V gene end was trimmed by 0 bases and the J gene end by 6 bases; junction bases not matched to a gene: 4. Germline CDR1 and CDR2: SGHRS and YFSETQ. The chain's CDR3 is CASSLDRGTDTQYF. The CDR3 DNA follows: TGCGCCAGCAGCTTGGACAGGGGTACGGATACGCAGTATTTT.

The chain carries TRBV7-9 and TRBJ1-2, with D maybe TRBD1 (6 bases). The CDR3 totals 14 residues. Looked up from germline, CDR1 is SEHNR and CDR2 is FQNEAQ (reference sequence). The germline V and J ends were trimmed by 1 base and 4 bases, with 10 bases remaining between them. CDR3 sequence: CASSLVTGPYGYTF. Here the CDR3 DNA reads TGTGCCAGCAGCTTAGTAACAGGGCCCTATGGCTACACCTTC.

The chain recombines TRBV5-5 with TRBJ1-6; TRBD1 matches 9 bases. The CDR3 runs 16 residues. V lost 3 bases and J lost 6; bases outside the gene matches: 7. Germline-derived CDR1 and CDR2 are SGHKS and YYEKEE (reference sequence). The CDR3 nucleotides are TGTGCCAGCAGCTGGGGACAGGGAGGAGGTAATTCACCCCTCCACTTT. It is translated as CASSWGQGGGNSPLHF.

The J gene is TRBJ1-2, the V gene TRBV3-1 (or the pseudogene TRBV3-2); D is unresolved. From germline, CDR1 is LGHDT and CDR2 YNNKEL (reference sequence). The CDR3 covers 13 residues. Trimming took 1 base from V and 4 from J, leaving 7 bases between them. In nucleotides, the CDR3 is TGTGCCAGCAGCCAAGGTGTGGCCTATGGCTACACCTTC. Encoded protein: CASSQGVAYGYTF.

For this clone: The junction and the germline gene differ at one end; a read error may be behind it. CDR3 amino acids: CASSLGTGRADTQYF. The CDR3 DNA sequence: TGTGCTAGCAGCCTCGGGACAGGGAGAGCAGATACGCAGTATTTT. The rearrangement joins TRBV7-7 to TRBJ2-3; 9 positions match TRBD1. From germline, CDR1 is SSHAT and CDR2 FNYEAQ (reference sequence). CDR3 size: 15 residues.

This clone was observed a single time. This rearrangement joins TRBV27 to TRBJ1-2; the D gene is possibly TRBD1 (5 bases). Germline V lookup: CDR1 MNHEY, CDR2 SMNVEV (reference sequence). The germline V and J ends were trimmed by 4 bases and 4 bases, with 19 bases remaining between them. This CDR3 is built from 16 residues. The CDR3 nucleotides read TGTGCCAGCAGTTCCGGCGGGACGGATCTTGTCTATGGCTACACCTTC. It codes for CASSSGGTDLVYGYTF.

This clone was detected only once. Written as DNA, the CDR3 is TGTGCCTGGGGAGGTTTGGTGGCTAATGAAAAACTGTTTTTT. Protein product: CAWGGLVANEKLFF. The chain couples TRBV7-9 to TRBJ1-4, with D hard to call. Trimming cost V 11 bases and J 3 bases, with 16 bases left between them. Germline values: CDR1 SEHNR, CDR2 FQNEAQ (reference sequence). This CDR3 has 14 residues.

The chain joins TRBV5-1 to TRBJ1-1, with TRBD1 matching over 7 bases. CDR3 length equals 14 residues. The germline V gene has CDR1 SGHRS and CDR2 YFSETQ. The ends lost 4 bases at V and 5 bases at J; junction bases unmatched: 8. Written as DNA, the CDR3 is TGCGCCAGCAGCACACAGGGGAAAGGGACTGAAGCTTTCTTT. This translates into CASSTQGKGTEAFF. Filled out from reference TRBV5-1 and TRBJ1-1, the complete variable domain reads KAGVTQTPRYLIKTRGQQVTLSCSPISGHRSVSWYQQTPGQGLQFLFEYFSETQRNKGNFPGRFSGRQFSNSRSEMNVSTLELGDSALYLCASSTQGKGTEAFFGQGTRLTVV.

This clone was found once. This chain connects TRBV11-2 to TRBJ1-6; D perhaps matches TRBD1 (5 bases). V was cut by 3 bases and J by 7 bases, with 13 bases left in between. The germline V gene has CDR1 SGHAT and CDR2 FQNNGV. The CDR3 has 15 amino acids. The CDR3 loop reads CASSLSETANSPLHF. The CDR3 nucleotides read TGTGCCAGCAGCTTGTCCGAGACAGCGAATTCACCCCTCCACTTT. Full variable domain (missing parts from reference TRBV11-2 and TRBJ1-6): EAGVAQSPRYKIIEKRQSVAFWCNPISGHATLYWYQQILGQGPKLLIQFQNNGVVDDSQLPKDRFSAERLKGVDSTLKIQPAKLEDSAVYLCASSLSETANSPLHFGNGTRLTVT.

This clone has just a few counts. J is TRBJ1-2 and V is TRBV4-1; D ambiguous. The V gene lost 0 bases and the J gene lost 1 base, with 18 bases spanning the gap. The CDR3 contains 18 residues. Germline lookup yields CDR1 MGHRA and CDR2 YSYEKL. The chain's CDR3 is CASSQEMVRLTNNYGYTF. CDR3 sequence (DNA): TGCGCCAGCAGCCAAGAAATGGTCAGGCTCACCAATAACTATGGCTACACCTTC.

The chain joins TRBV7-9 to TRBJ2-3; the match to TRBD1 covers 10 bases. J was trimmed by 4 bases and V by 1 base; bases with no gene match: 5. Germline assignment: CDR1 SEHNR and CDR2 FQNEAQ (reference sequence). This CDR3 contains 16 residues. CDR3 sequence: CASSLVLGTGADTQYF. The CDR3 DNA sequence: TGTGCCAGCAGCTTAGTATTGGGGACAGGGGCAGATACGCAGTATTTT. Variable domain in full (rest from reference TRBV7-9 and TRBJ2-3): DTGVSQNPRHKITKRGQNVTFRCDPISEHNRLYWYRQTLGQGPEFLTYFQNEAQLEKSRLLSDRFSAERPKGSFSTLEIQRTEQGDSAMYLCASSLVLGTGADTQYFGPGTRLTVL.

J is TRBJ2-2 and V is TRBV6-6; 9 nucleotides line up with TRBD1. With 6 bases clipped from V and 5 bases from J, the junction kept 1 base outside the gene matches. CDR1 MNHNY and CDR2 SVGAGI come from the germline V gene (reference sequence). The CDR3 runs to 13 residues. The DNA of the CDR3 is TGTGCCAGCAGACAGGGGGCGACCGGGGAGCTGTTTTTT. The encoded protein is CASRQGATGELFF.

This sequence joins TRBV19 and TRBJ1-2, with 10 nucleotides matching TRBD1. V trimming: 5 bases; J trimming: 2 bases; junction bases outside the gene matches: 5. Germline CDR1 is LNHDA and CDR2 is SQIVND (reference sequence). The length of the CDR3 is 15 residues. The CDR3 bases are TGTGCCAGTAGTCCCCAGGGACAGGGGAACTATGGCTACACCTTC. Its protein is CASSPQGQGNYGYTF.

CDR3 nucleotide sequence: TGTGCCAGCAGTGACCGGGGTCTTTACAATGAGCAGTTCTTC. Its translation is CASSDRGLYNEQFF. The chain employs TRBV6-1 and TRBJ2-1; D perhaps matches TRBD2 (5 bases). The V gene lost 3 bases and the J gene lost 4 bases, with 10 bases spanning the gap. The V gene's germline CDR1 is MNHNS and CDR2 SASEGT. The CDR3 runs 14 residues.

The genes are TRBV18 and TRBJ1-1, with 8 bases identical to TRBD1. The CDR3 is 15 residues long. With 1 base clipped from V and 1 base from J, the junction kept 2 bases outside the gene matches. Per the germline V gene, CDR1 is KGHSH and CDR2 is LQKENI. Written as DNA, the CDR3 is TGTGCCAGCTCACCACTACAGGGGGAGAACACTGAAGCTTTCTTT. It is translated as CASSPLQGENTEAFF.

The chain is built from TRBV25-1 and TRBJ2-3; a weak D match, TRBD2 (6 bases). Trimming took off 3 bases at V and 2 bases at J, with 12 bases between the two ends. The CDR3 has 15 residues. CDR1 is MGHDK, CDR2 SYGVNS, per germline. This CDR3 is CASSEPGEVTDTQYF. The CDR3 DNA is TGTGCCAGCAGTGAGCCGGGGGAGGTCACAGATACGCAGTATTTT.

The genes are TRBV12-3 or TRBV12-4 and TRBJ2-2, with 7 bases lining up with TRBD2. There are 12 residues in the CDR3. V shed 6 bases and J 6 bases; nucleotides not matched to a gene: 1. In DNA form, the CDR3 reads TGTGCCAGCAGCACTAGCGCCGGGGAGCTGTTTTTT. Its protein is CASSTSAGELFF.

The chain couples TRBV2 to TRBJ2-7; a possible D gene is TRBD2 (5 bases). Germline V CDR1 and CDR2: SNHLY, FYNNEI. V was clipped by 2 bases and J by 6 bases, with 11 bases between them. The CDR3 has 13 amino acids. As DNA, the CDR3 is TGTGCCAGCAGTGAACGGCTAGCCGGCGAGCAGTACTTC. It yields the protein CASSERLAGEQYF. The complete variable domain, with remaining parts taken from reference TRBV2 and TRBJ2-7, reads EPEVTQTPSHQVTQMGQEVILRCVPISNHLYFYWYRQILGQKVEFLVSFYNNEISEKSEIFDDQFSVERPDGSNFTLKIRSTKLEDSAMYFCASSERLAGEQYFGPGTRLTVT.